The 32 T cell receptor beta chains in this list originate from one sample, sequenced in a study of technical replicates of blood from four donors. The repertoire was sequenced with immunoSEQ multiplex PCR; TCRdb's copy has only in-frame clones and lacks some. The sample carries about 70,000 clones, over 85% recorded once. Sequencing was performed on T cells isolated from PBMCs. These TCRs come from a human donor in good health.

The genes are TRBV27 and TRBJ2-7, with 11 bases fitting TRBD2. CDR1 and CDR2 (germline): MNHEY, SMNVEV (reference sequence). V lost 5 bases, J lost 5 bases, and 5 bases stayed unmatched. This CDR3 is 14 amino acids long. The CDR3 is CASSIAGGRHEQYF. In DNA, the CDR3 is TGTGCCAGCAGTATAGCGGGAGGGAGGCACGAGCAGTACTTC.

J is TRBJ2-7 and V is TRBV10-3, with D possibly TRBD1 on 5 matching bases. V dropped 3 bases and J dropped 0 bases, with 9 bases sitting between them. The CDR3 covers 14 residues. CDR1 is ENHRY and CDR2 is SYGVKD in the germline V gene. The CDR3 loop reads CAISEQAFSYEQYF. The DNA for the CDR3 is TGTGCCATCAGTGAACAGGCTTTCTCCTACGAGCAGTACTTC.

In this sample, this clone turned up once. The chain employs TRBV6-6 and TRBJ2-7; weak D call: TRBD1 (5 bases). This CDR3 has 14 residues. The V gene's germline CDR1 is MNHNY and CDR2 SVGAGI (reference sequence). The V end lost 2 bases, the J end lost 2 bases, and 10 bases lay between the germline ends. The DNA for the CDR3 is TGTGCCAGCAGTTACGGGCAGGGAACCTACGAGCAGTACTTC. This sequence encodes CASSYGQGTYEQYF.

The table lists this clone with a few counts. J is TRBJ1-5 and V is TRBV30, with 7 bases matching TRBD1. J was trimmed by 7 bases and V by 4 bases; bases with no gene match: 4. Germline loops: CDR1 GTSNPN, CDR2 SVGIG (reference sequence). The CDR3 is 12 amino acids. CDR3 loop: CAWTQGEQPQHF. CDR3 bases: TGTGCCTGGACTCAGGGGGAACAGCCCCAGCATTTT.

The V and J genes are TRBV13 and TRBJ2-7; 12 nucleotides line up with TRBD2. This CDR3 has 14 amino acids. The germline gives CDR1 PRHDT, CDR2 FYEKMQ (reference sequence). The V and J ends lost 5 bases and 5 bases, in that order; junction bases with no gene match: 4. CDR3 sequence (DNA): TGTGCCAGCAGCCCTAGCGGGAGGGCCGACGAGCAGTACTTC. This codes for CASSPSGRADEQYF.

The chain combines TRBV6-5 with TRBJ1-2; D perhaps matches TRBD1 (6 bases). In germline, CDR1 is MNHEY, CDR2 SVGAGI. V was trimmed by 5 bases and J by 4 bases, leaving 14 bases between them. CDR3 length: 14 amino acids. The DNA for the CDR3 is TGTGCCAGCAGTACCGCCGGGGGGCGCTATGGCTACACCTTC. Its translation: CASSTAGGRYGYTF.

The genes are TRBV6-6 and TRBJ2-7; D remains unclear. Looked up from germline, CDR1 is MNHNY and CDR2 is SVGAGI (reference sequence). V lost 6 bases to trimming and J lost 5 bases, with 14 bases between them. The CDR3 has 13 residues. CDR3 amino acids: CASSPQQIDEQYF. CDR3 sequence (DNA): TGTGCCAGCAGCCCACAGCAAATTGACGAGCAGTACTTC.

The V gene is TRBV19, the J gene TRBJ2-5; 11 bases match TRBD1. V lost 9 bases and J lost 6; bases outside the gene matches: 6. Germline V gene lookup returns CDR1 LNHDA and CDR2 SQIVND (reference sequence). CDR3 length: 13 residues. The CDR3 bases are TGTGCCAGCGGACAGGGGGCTCTGAAGACCCAGTACTTC. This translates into CASGQGALKTQYF.

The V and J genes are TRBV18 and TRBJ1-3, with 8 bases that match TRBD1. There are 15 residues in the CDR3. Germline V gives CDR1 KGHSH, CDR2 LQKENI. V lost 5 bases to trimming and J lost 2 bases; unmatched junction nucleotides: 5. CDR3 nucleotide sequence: TGTGCCAGCTCAAGGACAGGGAACCCTGGAAACACCATATATTTT. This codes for CASSRTGNPGNTIYF.

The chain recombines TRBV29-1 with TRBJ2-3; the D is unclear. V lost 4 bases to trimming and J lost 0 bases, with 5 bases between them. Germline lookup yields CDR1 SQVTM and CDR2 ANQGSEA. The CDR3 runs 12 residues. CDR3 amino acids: CSVARSTDTQYF. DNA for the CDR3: TGCAGCGTTGCGCGGAGCACAGATACGCAGTATTTT.

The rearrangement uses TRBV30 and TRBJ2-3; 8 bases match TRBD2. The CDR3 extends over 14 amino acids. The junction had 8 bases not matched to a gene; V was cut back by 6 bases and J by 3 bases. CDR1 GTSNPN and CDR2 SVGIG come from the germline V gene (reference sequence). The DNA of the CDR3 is TGTGCCTGCCGAGGGAGCGGGAGAACAGATACGCAGTATTTT. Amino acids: CACRGSGRTDTQYF.

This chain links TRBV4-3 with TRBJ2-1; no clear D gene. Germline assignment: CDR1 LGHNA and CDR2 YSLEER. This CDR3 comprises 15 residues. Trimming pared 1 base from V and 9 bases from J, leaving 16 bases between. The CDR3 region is CASSQVAGTASEQFF. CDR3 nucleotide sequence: TGCGCCAGCAGCCAAGTGGCAGGTACGGCGAGTGAGCAGTTCTTC.

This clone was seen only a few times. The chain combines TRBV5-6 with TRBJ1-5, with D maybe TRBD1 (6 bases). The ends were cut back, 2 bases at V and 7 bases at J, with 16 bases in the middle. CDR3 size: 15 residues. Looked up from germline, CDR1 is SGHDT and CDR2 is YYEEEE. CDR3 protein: CASSFEGGVDQPQHF. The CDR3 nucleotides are TGTGCCAGCAGCTTTGAGGGGGGGGTCGACCAGCCCCAGCATTTT.

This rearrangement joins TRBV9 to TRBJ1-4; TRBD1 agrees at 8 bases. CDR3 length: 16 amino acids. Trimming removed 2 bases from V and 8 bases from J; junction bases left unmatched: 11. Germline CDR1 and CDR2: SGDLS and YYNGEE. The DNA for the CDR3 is TGTGCCAGCAGCGTTCAGACCGGGACAGGTCTCGAAAAACTGTTTTTT. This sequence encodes CASSVQTGTGLEKLFF.

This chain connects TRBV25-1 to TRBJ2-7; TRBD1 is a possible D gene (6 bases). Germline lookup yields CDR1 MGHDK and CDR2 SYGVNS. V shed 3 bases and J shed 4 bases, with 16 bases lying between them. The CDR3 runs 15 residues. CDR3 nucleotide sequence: TGTGCCAGCAGTGATAGGACAGAGCACCCGTACGAGCAGTACTTC. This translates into CASSDRTEHPYEQYF.

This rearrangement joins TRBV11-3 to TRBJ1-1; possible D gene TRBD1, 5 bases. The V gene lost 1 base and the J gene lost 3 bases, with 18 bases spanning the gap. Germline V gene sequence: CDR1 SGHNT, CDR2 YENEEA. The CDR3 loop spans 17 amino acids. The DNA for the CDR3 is TGTGCCAGCAGCTTAGGGTCGGCAGGGATTCGGGACACTGAAGCTTTCTTT. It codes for CASSLGSAGIRDTEAFF.

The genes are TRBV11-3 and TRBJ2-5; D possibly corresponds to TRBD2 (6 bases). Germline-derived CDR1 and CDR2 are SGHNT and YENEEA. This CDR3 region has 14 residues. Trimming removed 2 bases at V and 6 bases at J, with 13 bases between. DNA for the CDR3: TGTGCCAGCAGCTTAAATACGGGAGCTCAGACCCAGTACTTC. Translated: CASSLNTGAQTQYF.

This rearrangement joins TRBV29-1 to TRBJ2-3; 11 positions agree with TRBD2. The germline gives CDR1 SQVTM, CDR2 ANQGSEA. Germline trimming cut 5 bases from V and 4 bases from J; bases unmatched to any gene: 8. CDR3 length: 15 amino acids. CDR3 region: CSVPGLAASPDTQYF. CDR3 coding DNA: TGCAGCGTTCCGGGACTAGCGGCGAGCCCAGATACGCAGTATTTT.

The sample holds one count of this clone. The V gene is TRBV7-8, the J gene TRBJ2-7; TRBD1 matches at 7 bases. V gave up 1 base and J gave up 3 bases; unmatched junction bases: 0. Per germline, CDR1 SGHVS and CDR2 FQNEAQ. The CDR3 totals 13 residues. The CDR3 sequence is CASSLGTGYEQYF. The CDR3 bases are TGTGCCAGCAGCTTAGGGACAGGCTACGAGCAGTACTTC.

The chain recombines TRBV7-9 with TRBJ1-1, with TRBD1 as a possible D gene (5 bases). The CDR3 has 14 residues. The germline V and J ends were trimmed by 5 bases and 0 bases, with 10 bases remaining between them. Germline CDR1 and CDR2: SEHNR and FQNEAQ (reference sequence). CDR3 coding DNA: TGTGCCAGCAGCCCCAGGACACTGAACACTGAAGCTTTCTTT. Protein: CASSPRTLNTEAFF.

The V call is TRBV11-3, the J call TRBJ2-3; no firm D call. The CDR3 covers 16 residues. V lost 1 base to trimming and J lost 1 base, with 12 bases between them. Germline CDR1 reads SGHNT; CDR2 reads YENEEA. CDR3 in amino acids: CASSLGEASGTDTQYF. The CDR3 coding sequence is TGTGCCAGCAGCTTAGGAGAAGCGAGCGGCACAGATACGCAGTATTTT. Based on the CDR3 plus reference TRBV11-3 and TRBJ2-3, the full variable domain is EAGVVQSPRYKIIEKKQPVAFWCNPISGHNTLYWYLQNLGQGPELLIRYENEEAVDDSQLPKDRFSAERLKGVDSTLKIQPAELGDSAVYLCASSLGEASGTDTQYFGPGTRLTVL.

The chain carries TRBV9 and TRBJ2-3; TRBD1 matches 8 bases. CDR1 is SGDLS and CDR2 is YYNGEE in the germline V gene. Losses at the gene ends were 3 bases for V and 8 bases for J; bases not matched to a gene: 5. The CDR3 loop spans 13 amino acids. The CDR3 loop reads CASSGTGGGTQYF. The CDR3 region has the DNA TGTGCCAGCAGCGGAACAGGGGGAGGTACGCAGTATTTT.

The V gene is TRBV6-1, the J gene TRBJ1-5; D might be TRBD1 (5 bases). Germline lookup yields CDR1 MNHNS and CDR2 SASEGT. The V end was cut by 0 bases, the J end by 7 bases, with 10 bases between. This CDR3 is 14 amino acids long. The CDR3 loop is CASSEAGGRQPQHF. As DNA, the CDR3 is TGTGCCAGCAGTGAAGCGGGGGGGAGACAGCCCCAGCATTTT.

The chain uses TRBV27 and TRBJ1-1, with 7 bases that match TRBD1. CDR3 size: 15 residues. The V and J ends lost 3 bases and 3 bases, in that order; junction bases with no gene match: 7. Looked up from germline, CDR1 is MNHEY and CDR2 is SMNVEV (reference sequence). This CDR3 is CASSFEGGDYTEAFF. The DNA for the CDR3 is TGTGCCAGCAGTTTTGAAGGGGGCGACTACACTGAAGCTTTCTTT.

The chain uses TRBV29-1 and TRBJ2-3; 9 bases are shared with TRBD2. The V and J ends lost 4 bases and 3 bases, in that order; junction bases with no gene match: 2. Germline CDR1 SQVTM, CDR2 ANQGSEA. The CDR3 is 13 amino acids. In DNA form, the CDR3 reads TGCAGCGTTGGGGGACTAGCAACAGATACGCAGTATTTT. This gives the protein CSVGGLATDTQYF.

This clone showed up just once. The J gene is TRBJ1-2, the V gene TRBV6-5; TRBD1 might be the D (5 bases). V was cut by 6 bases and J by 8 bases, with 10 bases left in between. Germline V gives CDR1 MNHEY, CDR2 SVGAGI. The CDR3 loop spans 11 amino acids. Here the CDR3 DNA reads TGTGCCAGCAGGGGGCCCGGCGGCTACACCTTC. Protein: CASRGPGGYTF.

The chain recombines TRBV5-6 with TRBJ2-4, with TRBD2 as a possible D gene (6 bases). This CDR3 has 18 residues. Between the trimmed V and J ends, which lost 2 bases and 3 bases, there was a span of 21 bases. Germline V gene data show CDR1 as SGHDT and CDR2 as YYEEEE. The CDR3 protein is CASSFKRVIGVGKNIQYF. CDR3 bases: TGTGCCAGCAGCTTTAAGCGGGTGATCGGCGTGGGCAAAAACATTCAGTACTTC.

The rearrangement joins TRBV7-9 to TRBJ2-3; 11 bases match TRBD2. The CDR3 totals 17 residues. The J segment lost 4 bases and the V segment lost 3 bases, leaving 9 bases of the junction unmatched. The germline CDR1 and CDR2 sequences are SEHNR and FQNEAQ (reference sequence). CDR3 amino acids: CASSFQGLAGLSDTQYF. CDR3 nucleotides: TGTGCCAGCAGCTTTCAAGGACTAGCGGGTTTATCAGATACGCAGTATTTT.

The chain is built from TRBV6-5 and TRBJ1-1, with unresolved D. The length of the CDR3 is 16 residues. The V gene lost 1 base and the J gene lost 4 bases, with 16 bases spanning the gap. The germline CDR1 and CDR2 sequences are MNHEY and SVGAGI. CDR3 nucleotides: TGTGCCAGCAGTTACTTAGTAAGAGGGAGGGCCACTGAAGCTTTCTTT. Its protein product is CASSYLVRGRATEAFF.

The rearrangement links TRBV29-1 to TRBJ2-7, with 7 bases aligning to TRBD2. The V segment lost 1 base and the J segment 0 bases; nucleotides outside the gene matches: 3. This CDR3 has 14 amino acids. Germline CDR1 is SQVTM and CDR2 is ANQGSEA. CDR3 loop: CSVEVRDYSYEQYF. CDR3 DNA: TGCAGCGTTGAAGTCCGGGACTACTCCTACGAGCAGTACTTC.

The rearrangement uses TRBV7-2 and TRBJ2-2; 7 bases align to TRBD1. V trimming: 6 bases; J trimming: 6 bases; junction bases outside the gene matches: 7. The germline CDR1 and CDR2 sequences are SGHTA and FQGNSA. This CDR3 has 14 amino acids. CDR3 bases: TGTGCCAGCAGGACAGGGACAGTGGCCGGGGAGCTGTTTTTT. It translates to CASRTGTVAGELFF.

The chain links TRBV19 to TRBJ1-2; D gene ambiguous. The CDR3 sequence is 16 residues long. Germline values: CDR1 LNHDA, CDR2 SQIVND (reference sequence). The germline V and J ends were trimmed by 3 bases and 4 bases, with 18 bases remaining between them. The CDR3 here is CASSIHEWANFYGYTF. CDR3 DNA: TGTGCCAGTAGTATCCACGAGTGGGCGAACTTCTATGGCTACACCTTC.